This T cell receptor (beta chain) was sequenced in a study of cytomegalovirus exposure and HLA in healthy donors. A word on this clone: The antigen is unknown.

General study points: Overall, approximately 180 TCR beta chains were annotated as cytomegalovirus-associated.

CDR3 length: 12 amino acids. V shed 6 bases and J shed 6 bases, with 8 bases lying between them. The V gene's germline CDR1 is MGHRA and CDR2 YSYEKL. Profiled with immunoSEQ multiplex PCR; TCRdb holds only in-frame clones, not every one. The data show about 260,000 clones, with 90% seen just once and approximately 3.1% held by the top ten. This clonotype was obtained from a woman in her twenties or thirties in good health and CMV-seronegative. The chain joins TRBV4-1 to TRBJ2-2; no clear D gene. The specimen was PBMCs. The CDR3 sequence: CASRVGSGELFF. The CDR3 DNA follows: TGCGCCAGCAGGGTCGGGTCCGGGGAGCTGTTTTTT.